The sequence of this TCR beta chain was determined in a study of Ad26.COV2.S vaccination and SARS-CoV-2 variants. For the study at large: Administration of Ad26.COV2.S was intramuscular, either once or twice 56 days apart.

Notes on this clone: Its antigen is unidentified.

As for treatment: over 15 received Ad26.COV2.S at low or high dose, single or two shots; roughly five received placebo; per-sample allocation not given. Samples were taken on day 63 after the first vaccine or placebo injection. Boston supplied an adult donor aged 18-55 years. Study-level results: Participants in the vaccine arm had higher spike-specific TCR breadth; placebo recipients had lower. A substantial breadth of spike-specific CD8+ and CD4+ T cell responses after vaccination has been reported.

Per germline, CDR1 MDHEN and CDR2 SYDVKM. Trimming at V came to 8 bases and at J to 11 bases, leaving 13 bases not matched to a gene. This CDR3 is built from 14 residues. The method was immunoSEQ multiplex PCR; TCRdb's version includes in-frame clones alone and lacks a portion of them. The sample has some 420,000 clones, more than 75% seen once. This sequence originates from a person between 18 and 65 years old who received the Ad26.COV2.S COVID-19 vaccine or a placebo. The gene calls are TRBV28 and TRBJ1-5; 9 bases agree with TRBD1. Source: peripheral blood, taken in a trial of Ad26.COV2.S vaccine versus placebo. The CDR3: CASASGQGGLAQHF. CDR3 DNA: TGTGCCAGCGCCTCGGGACAGGGTGGGTTAGCCCAGCATTTT.